The 3 T cell receptor beta chains reported below all come from one sample, sequenced in a study of human thymus T cells. Thymus tissue for the work was resected from patients undergoing corrective heart surgery. Clones were read by immunoSEQ multiplex PCR, and TCRdb kept only the in-frame ones, dropping some. The sample holds about 78,000 clones; around 96% are singletons and the top ten take roughly 0.028%. What was sequenced was thymus tissue. These receptors were taken from a boy under two years old with a congenital heart defect but otherwise immunologically healthy.

The V gene is TRBV4-2, the J gene TRBJ2-1; 7 nucleotides agree with TRBD1. Unmatched junction bases numbered 10, after V lost 5 bases and J lost 3 bases. The CDR3 sequence is 16 residues long. The germline V gene has CDR1 LGHNA and CDR2 YNFKEQ. The CDR3 DNA is TGTGCCAGCAGCTCTAGATCGGGACAGCACTACAATGAGCAGTTCTTC. Its protein product is CASSSRSGQHYNEQFF.

The chain has TRBV5-6 and TRBJ1-2, with 9 bases aligning to TRBD1. CDR1 and CDR2 from the germline V gene are SGHDT and YYEEEE. The V gene end was trimmed by 2 bases and the J gene end by 2 bases; junction bases not matched to a gene: 10. The CDR3 sequence is 17 residues long. The CDR3 coding sequence is TGTGCCAGCAGCTTCGTCCCGGGACAGGGCCCAAACTATGGCTACACCTTC. It specifies CASSFVPGQGPNYGYTF. The entire variable domain, with the rest obtained from reference TRBV5-6 and TRBJ1-2, is as follows: DAGVTQSPTHLIKTRGQQVTLRCSPKSGHDTVSWYQQALGQGPQFIFQYYEEEERQRGNFPDRFSGHQFPNYSSELNVNALLLGDSALYLCASSFVPGQGPNYGYTFGSGTRLTVV.

This rearrangement joins TRBV5-1 to TRBJ2-1; D possibly corresponds to TRBD2 (7 bases). This CDR3 contains 17 residues. Trimming left V 5 bases short and J 2 bases short, with 20 bases between. CDR1 and CDR2 from the germline V gene are SGHRS and YFSETQ. CDR3 DNA: TGCGCCAGCAGAATCCGGTTGGGGGGGGCCCCCTACAATGAGCAGTTCTTC. It encodes CASRIRLGGAPYNEQFF.